The sequence of this T cell receptor (beta chain) was determined in a study of CD8+CD57+ T cells in acquired aplastic anemia. Study at large: An average of approximately 3.2 ug of DNA was obtained from sorted CD4+ and CD8+ cells.

Individuals selected for sequencing had exhibited CD8+CD57+ cell expansion on flow cytometry. Patient blood was sampled before any therapy had been received. Template material for TCR beta VDJ and CDR3 profiling consisted of genomic DNA. MiXCR, run by TCRdb on the reads, gives a single entry per CDR3 protein. The sample lists under 200,000 distinct CDR3 sequences, approximately 48% seen once, with more than 1.5% in the top ten. Findings and limits, study-wide: The number of CD8+ CDR3 sequences shared by patients and controls was twenty-nine.

Comments on this clonotype: What it recognizes is unknown.

This sequence originates from a human donor with aplastic anemia. Sequencing was performed on sorted CD4+, CD8+, or CD8+CD57+ T cells (not recorded which) from PBMCs.

The CDR3 nucleotides read TGTGCCAGCAGCTCAGGAGGTTGGGAAGAGACCCAGTACTTC. Translation gives CASSSGGWEETQYF. This chain links TRBV12-3 or TRBV12-4 with TRBJ2-5; maybe TRBD2 (5 bases). CDR3 length equals 14 residues. Trimming cost V 6 bases and J 3 bases, with 14 bases left between them.